A selection of T cell receptor beta chains follows, all from one sample in a study of OX40 agonist ivuxolimab in advanced cancers. This table comes from immunoSEQ multiplex PCR, and its TCRdb copy is limited to in-frame clones, with some not included. Altogether around 78,000 clones are present, 85% to 90% being singletons, with the ten largest covering 0.85% to 0.95%. The sample consisted of CD4+ or CD8+ T cells sorted from blood, taken in a trial of the OX40 agonist ivuxolimab. These receptor sequences come from an adult with an advanced solid tumor such as melanoma, head and neck, liver or kidney cancer. CDR3s include the opening cysteine and the closing phenylalanine or tryptophan. D genes are given only for firm matches. Part of the rows lack a size; the others show once, few, many or a class for expanded clones.

d_gene	v_gene	j_gene	abundance	CDR3aa	CDR3nt
TRBD2	TRBV11-2	TRBJ2-3	NA	CASSLEASGPTDTQYF	TGTGCCAGCAGCTTAGAGGCTAGCGGGCCGACAGATACGCAGTATTTT
NA	TRBV28	TRBJ1-4	NA	CASSLATNEKLFF	TGTGCCAGCAGTTTGGCAACTAATGAAAAACTGTTTTTT
TRBD1	TRBV28	TRBJ1-5	NA	CASWGQGVGQPQHF	TGTGCCAGCTGGGGACAGGGGGTGGGACAGCCCCAGCATTTT
NA	TRBV5-4	TRBJ1-3	NA	CASSQRYSGNTIYF	TGTGCCAGCAGCCAACGGTACTCTGGAAACACCATATATTTT
TRBD1	TRBV30	TRBJ1-6	NA	CAWNGAGGNSPLHF	TGTGCCTGGAACGGGGCAGGGGGGAATTCACCCCTCCACTTT
NA	TRBV5-8	TRBJ1-5	NA	CASTLGAQPQHF	TGTGCCAGCACTCTGGGTGCCCAGCCCCAGCATTTT
TRBD2	TRBV7-7	TRBJ2-3	once	CASSPLAGGPTDTQYF	TGTGCTAGCAGCCCCCTAGCGGGAGGGCCGACAGATACGCAGTATTTT
TRBD1	TRBV13	TRBJ1-5	NA	CASSPGTGGQPQHF	TGTGCCAGCAGCCCCGGGACAGGGGGCCAGCCCCAGCATTTT
TRBD1	TRBV28	TRBJ2-5	NA	CASSVQRTGPRQETQYF	TGTGCCAGCAGTGTCCAACGGACAGGGCCTAGACAAGAGACCCAGTACTTC
TRBD1	TRBV18	TRBJ1-2	NA	CASSPDRSYGYTF	TGTGCCAGCTCACCGGACAGGAGCTATGGCTACACCTTC
NA	TRBV6-4	TRBJ2-4	NA	CASSDSRKLAKNIQYF	TGTGCCAGCAGTGACTCGAGAAAATTAGCCAAAAACATTCAGTACTTC
NA	TRBV6-5	TRBJ2-5	NA	CASSGQGETQYF	TGTGCCAGCAGTGGCCAAGGGGAGACCCAGTACTTC
TRBD1	TRBV15	TRBJ1-1	NA	CATSRGGAGGANTEAFF	TGTGCCACCAGCAGAGGAGGGGCAGGGGGCGCGAACACTGAAGCTTTCTTT
NA	TRBV5-1	TRBJ2-7	NA	CASSDELGQSHTYEQYF	TGCGCCAGCAGCGATGAATTGGGACAATCCCATACTTACGAGCAGTACTTC
NA	TRBV7-9	TRBJ2-7	NA	CASGVAAYSEQYF	TGTGCCAGCGGAGTAGCGGCGTATTCCGAGCAGTACTTC
TRBD1	TRBV11-2	TRBJ1-1	NA	CASSPTGGHTEAFF	TGTGCCAGCAGCCCAACAGGGGGACACACTGAAGCTTTCTTT
NA	TRBV6-1	TRBJ1-6	few	CAREGGATNSPLHF	TGTGCCAGGGAGGGGGGGGCCACTAATTCACCCCTCCACTTT
NA	TRBV28	TRBJ1-2	NA	CASSATQRPTF	TGTGCCAGCAGTGCCACACAGCGGCCCACCTTC
NA	TRBV28	TRBJ2-7	NA	CASRPQGRGGGYEQYF	TGTGCCAGCAGGCCTCAGGGAAGGGGAGGGGGCTACGAGCAGTACTTC
NA	TRBV6-5	TRBJ2-2	NA	CASSTLVEVGELFF	TGTGCCAGCAGTACCCTTGTCGAAGTCGGGGAGCTGTTTTTT
NA	TRBV9	TRBJ1-2	NA	CASSVDGTAAPTYGYTF	TGTGCCAGCAGCGTAGACGGTACGGCGGCTCCTACTTATGGCTACACCTTC
NA	TRBV12-5	TRBJ2-1	NA	CASGLAGQRHNEQFF	TGTGCTAGTGGTTTGGCTGGCCAAAGGCACAATGAGCAGTTCTTC
TRBD2	TRBV29-1	TRBJ2-3	NA	CSVEGSGRGGPDTQYF	TGCAGCGTTGAAGGGAGCGGGCGGGGGGGCCCAGATACGCAGTATTTT
NA	TRBV7-3	TRBJ1-1	NA	CASSLDRLNTEAFF	TGTGCCAGCAGTTTGGACCGATTGAACACTGAAGCTTTCTTT
TRBD1	TRBV5-1	TRBJ2-1	NA	CATSQGVENEQFF	TGCGCCACCTCTCAGGGGGTCGAGAATGAGCAGTTCTTC
NA	TRBV7-2	TRBJ2-7	NA	CASSPRDSSGGPRNF	TGTGCCAGCAGCCCTCGGGACAGTTCAGGAGGGCCCAGAAACTTC
TRBD1	TRBV28	TRBJ1-1	NA	CASSFRVSYRGGRITEAFF	TGTGCCAGCAGTTTTCGGGTGTCCTACAGGGGCGGTCGGATCACTGAAGCTTTCTTT
NA	TRBV28	TRBJ1-2	NA	CASRRGSTNYGYTF	TGTGCCAGCAGAAGGGGCAGCACTAACTATGGCTACACCTTC
NA	TRBV6-6	TRBJ1-5	NA	CASSYPGFDQPQHF	TGTGCCAGCAGTTACCCAGGGTTCGATCAGCCCCAGCATTTT
TRBD1	TRBV11-2	TRBJ2-5	NA	CASSLGTGGRETQYF	TGTGCCAGCAGCCTTGGGACAGGGGGCCGGGAGACCCAGTACTTC
TRBD2	TRBV2	TRBJ2-1	once	CASKRTSGRPHSYNEQFF	TGTGCCAGCAAGAGGACTAGCGGGAGGCCCCACTCCTACAATGAGCAGTTCTTC
NA	TRBV1	TRBJ1-2	NA	CTSSQDCRQGANYGYTF	TGCACCAGCAGCCAAGATTGTAGACAGGGAGCTAACTATGGCTACACCTTC
NA	TRBV11-3	TRBJ2-2	NA	CASSLGARGTGELFF	TGTGCCAGCAGCTTAGGGGCGAGAGGGACCGGGGAGCTGTTTTTT
TRBD2	TRBV2	TRBJ2-1	NA	CASRTGLAGGEQFF	TGTGCCAGCAGGACCGGACTAGCGGGAGGTGAGCAGTTCTTC
NA	TRBV11-3	TRBJ2-3	NA	CASSLFGRVDTDTQYF	TGTGCCAGCAGCTTATTTGGCAGGGTAGACACAGATACGCAGTATTTT
NA	TRBV19	TRBJ2-3	NA	CASSNLLGDGTDTQYF	TGTGCCAGTAGTAATTTGTTGGGAGATGGAACAGATACGCAGTATTTT
TRBD1	TRBV7-9	TRBJ1-2	NA	CASITGTGVYGYTF	TGTGCCAGCATCACCGGGACAGGAGTCTATGGCTACACCTTC
NA	TRBV7-7	TRBJ2-3	NA	CASSLGPTDTQYF	TGTGCTAGCAGCTTAGGACCCACAGATACGCAGTATTTT
TRBD1	TRBV6-5	TRBJ2-1	NA	CASSSPTGDEQFF	TGTGCCAGCAGTTCCCCGACAGGGGATGAGCAGTTCTTC
TRBD1	TRBV2	TRBJ2-5	NA	CASSEGFWTGGEEETQYF	TGTGCCAGCAGTGAAGGGTTTTGGACAGGGGGCGAGGAAGAGACCCAGTACTTC
NA	TRBV10-3	TRBJ2-1	NA	CAISGLNNEQFF	TGTGCCATCAGCGGCCTAAACAATGAGCAGTTCTTC
NA	TRBV29-1	TRBJ1-2	NA	CSARKNGGAGYTF	TGCAGCGCTAGGAAGAACGGGGGCGCCGGCTACACCTTC
NA	TRBV13	TRBJ1-3	NA	CASSSIGWGGYAGNTIYF	TGTGCCAGCAGCTCTATCGGTTGGGGGGGCTACGCTGGAAACACCATATATTTT
TRBD1	TRBV5-1	TRBJ2-3	NA	CASRTGTGVGDTQYF	TGCGCCAGCAGGACCGGGACAGGGGTCGGAGATACGCAGTATTTT
NA	TRBV11-3	TRBJ2-7	NA	CASSGGPFYEQYF	TGTGCCAGCAGCGGGGGCCCCTTCTACGAGCAGTACTTC
NA	TRBV6-5	TRBJ2-5	NA	CASKEGGRETQYF	TGTGCCAGTAAGGAGGGGGGGAGGGAGACCCAGTACTTC
NA	TRBV9	TRBJ2-3	NA	CASSVISTDTQYF	TGTGCCAGCAGCGTAATCAGCACAGATACGCAGTATTTT
TRBD1	TRBV27	TRBJ2-1	NA	CASSPQEIRTGAQFF	TGTGCCAGCAGCCCTCAGGAAATCCGGACAGGCGCGCAGTTCTTC
TRBD1	TRBV6-1	TRBJ2-2	NA	CASSGQGGTGELFF	TGTGCCAGCAGTGGACAGGGTGGCACCGGGGAGCTGTTTTTT
NA	TRBV7-8	TRBJ1-1	NA	CASSSAGVNTEAFF	TGTGCCAGCAGCTCGGCGGGAGTAAACACTGAAGCTTTCTTT
NA	TRBV21-1	TRBJ1-2	NA	CASSIRTGGAAQGYTF	TGTGCCAGCAGCATCCGGACAGGGGGCGCGGCACAGGGCTACACCTTC
NA	TRBV7-9	TRBJ1-3	NA	CASSLEASGGNTIYF	TGTGCCAGCAGCTTAGAGGCTTCGGGAGGAAACACCATATATTTT
NA	TRBV30	TRBJ2-1	NA	CAWSVGGSGGPGEQFF	TGTGCCTGGAGTGTAGGGGGGTCAGGAGGCCCTGGGGAGCAGTTCTTC
NA	TRBV10-2	TRBJ2-3	NA	CASSGIALDTQYF	TGCGCCAGCAGTGGAATAGCGCTGGATACGCAGTATTTT
TRBD1	TRBV10-3	TRBJ2-5	NA	CAISPGTAEETQYF	TGTGCCATCAGTCCCGGGACAGCCGAAGAGACCCAGTACTTC
NA	TRBV5-4	TRBJ1-2	NA	CASSAERYLYGYTF	TGTGCCAGCAGCGCCGAACGGTACCTCTATGGCTACACCTTC
NA	TRBV2	TRBJ1-1	NA	CASSRTFFNTEAFF	TGTGCCAGCAGTCGGACATTCTTCAACACTGAAGCTTTCTTT
TRBD2	TRBV11-2	TRBJ2-5	NA	CASSGLAGEGTQYF	TGTGCCAGCAGCGGACTAGCGGGAGAGGGGACCCAGTACTTC
NA	TRBV29-1	TRBJ2-5	once	CSVARQETQYF	TGCAGCGTTGCCAGACAAGAGACCCAGTACTTC
NA	TRBV10-3	TRBJ1-2	once	CAISESGESGYTF	TGTGCCATCAGTGAGTCCGGGGAGTCTGGCTACACCTTC